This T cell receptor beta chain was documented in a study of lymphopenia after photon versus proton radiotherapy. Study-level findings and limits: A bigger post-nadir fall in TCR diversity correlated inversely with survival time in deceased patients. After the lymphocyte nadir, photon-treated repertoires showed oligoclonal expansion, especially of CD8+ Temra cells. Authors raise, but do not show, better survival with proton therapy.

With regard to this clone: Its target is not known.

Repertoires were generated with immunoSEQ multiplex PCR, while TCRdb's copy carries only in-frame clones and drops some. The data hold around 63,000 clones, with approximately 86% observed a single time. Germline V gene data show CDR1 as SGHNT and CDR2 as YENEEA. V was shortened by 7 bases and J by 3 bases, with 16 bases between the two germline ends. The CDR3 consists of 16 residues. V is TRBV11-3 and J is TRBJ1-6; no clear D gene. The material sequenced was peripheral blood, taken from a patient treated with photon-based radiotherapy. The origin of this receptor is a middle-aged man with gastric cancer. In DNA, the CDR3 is TGTGCCAGCACCTCCTCCCGGCAAGTCTATAATTCACCCCTCCACTTT. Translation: CASTSSRQVYNSPLHF.